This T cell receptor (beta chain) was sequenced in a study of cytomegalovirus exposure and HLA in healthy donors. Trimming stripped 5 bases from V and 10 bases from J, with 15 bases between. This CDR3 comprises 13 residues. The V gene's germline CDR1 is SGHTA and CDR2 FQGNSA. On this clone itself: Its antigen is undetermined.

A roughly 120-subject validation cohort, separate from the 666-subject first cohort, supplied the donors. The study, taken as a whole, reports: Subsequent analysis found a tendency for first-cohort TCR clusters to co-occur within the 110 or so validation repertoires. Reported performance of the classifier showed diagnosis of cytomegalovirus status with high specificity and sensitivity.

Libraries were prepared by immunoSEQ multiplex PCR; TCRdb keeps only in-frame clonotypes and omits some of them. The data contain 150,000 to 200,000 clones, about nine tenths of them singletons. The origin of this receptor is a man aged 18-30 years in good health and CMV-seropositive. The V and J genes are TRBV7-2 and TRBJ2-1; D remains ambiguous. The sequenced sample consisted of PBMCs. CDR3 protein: CASSKPYPPEQFF. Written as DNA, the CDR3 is TGTGCCAGCAGCAAACCCTACCCGCCCGAGCAGTTCTTC.